The 23 T cell receptor beta chains presented below share a single source sample, sequenced in a study of blood T cell repertoires in COVID-19. Clones were sequenced by immunoSEQ multiplex PCR, and TCRdb holds only the in-frame ones, with some missing. This table has roughly 290,000 clones, 89% appearing once. The sample comprised peripheral blood. These receptors were obtained from a woman aged 55 to 70 with acute or convalescent COVID-19.

The CDR3 protein is CATSRDWQGRETQYF. DNA for the CDR3: TGTGCCACCAGCAGAGATTGGCAGGGCCGAGAGACCCAGTACTTC. The chain employs TRBV15 and TRBJ2-5; D possibly corresponds to TRBD1 (5 bases). Germline loops: CDR1 LNHNV, CDR2 YYDKDF (reference sequence). V lost 0 bases, J lost 4 bases, and 12 bases lay in between. CDR3 length: 15 residues.

The rearrangement joins TRBV19 to TRBJ1-5, with TRBD1 identical over 10 bases. Germline lookup yields CDR1 LNHDA and CDR2 SQIVND (reference sequence). With 5 bases clipped from V and 5 bases from J, the junction kept 3 bases outside the gene matches. The CDR3 extends over 14 amino acids. Here the CDR3 reads CASSAGQGHQPQHF. The CDR3 region has the DNA TGTGCCAGTAGTGCGGGACAGGGGCATCAGCCCCAGCATTTT.

This clone showed up just once. This rearrangement joins TRBV2 to TRBJ1-2; TRBD1 matches 7 bases. Germline V gene lookup returns CDR1 SNHLY and CDR2 FYNNEI. With V trimmed by 6 bases and J by 7 bases, 8 bases remained unmatched. The CDR3 has 13 amino acids. The CDR3 nucleotides read TGTGCCAGCAGCGAACAGGGGCCGGGTGGCTACACCTTC. Protein product: CASSEQGPGGYTF.

The chain combines TRBV11-2 with TRBJ1-1, with 7 positions matching TRBD1. The J segment lost 0 bases and the V segment lost 8 bases, leaving 9 bases of the junction unmatched. In germline, CDR1 is SGHAT, CDR2 FQNNGV. The CDR3 contains 15 residues. The CDR3: CASAHRGPMNTEAFF. CDR3 nucleotide sequence: TGTGCCAGCGCTCACAGGGGCCCCATGAACACTGAAGCTTTCTTT.

As DNA, the CDR3 is TGTGCCAGTAGTATAGGGCGACAGGGCGGCACTGAAGCTTTCTTT. Translation gives CASSIGRQGGTEAFF. The chain employs TRBV19 and TRBJ1-1, with 7 nucleotides matching TRBD1. The CDR3 loop spans 15 amino acids. From germline, CDR1 is LNHDA and CDR2 SQIVND (reference sequence). The V segment lost 1 base and the J segment 4 bases; nucleotides outside the gene matches: 6.

The rearrangement uses TRBV7-2 and TRBJ2-5; D gene uncertain. CDR1 and CDR2 (germline): SGHTA, FQGNSA. V was clipped by 3 bases and J by 4 bases, with 9 bases between them. This CDR3 is 13 amino acids long. This CDR3 reads CASSFSGRETQYF. In DNA form, the CDR3 reads TGTGCCAGCAGCTTTTCTGGCAGAGAGACCCAGTACTTC.

This clone was seen a few times. The chain has TRBV9 and TRBJ1-1; D is unclear. Looked up from germline, CDR1 is SGDLS and CDR2 is YYNGEE. Trimming took off 4 bases at V and 8 bases at J, with 18 bases between the two ends. The CDR3 is made up of 14 amino acids. CDR3 loop: CASSPLQVPSEAFF. CDR3 coding DNA: TGTGCCAGCAGCCCCCTTCAAGTTCCGAGCGAAGCTTTCTTT.

The V gene is TRBV7-8, the J gene TRBJ1-1, with D uncertain. This CDR3 comprises 14 residues. Germline CDR1 SGHVS, CDR2 FQNEAQ. Trimming removed 1 base at V and 1 base at J, with 7 bases between. The CDR3 loop reads CASSLVAGNTEAFF. CDR3 in DNA: TGTGCCAGCAGCTTAGTGGCGGGGAACACTGAAGCTTTCTTT.

J is TRBJ2-2 and V is TRBV7-9; maybe TRBD2 (6 bases). V was cut by 4 bases and J by 3 bases, with 12 bases left in between. CDR1 SEHNR and CDR2 FQNEAQ come from the germline V gene (reference sequence). The CDR3 consists of 15 residues. CDR3 loop: CASSSVGGYTGELFF. As DNA, the CDR3 is TGTGCCAGCAGCTCCGTGGGGGGTTACACCGGGGAGCTGTTTTTT.

The chain carries TRBV19 and TRBJ1-1; D possibly corresponds to TRBD1 (5 bases). Germline assignment: CDR1 LNHDA and CDR2 SQIVND (reference sequence). Trimming took 1 base from V and 6 from J, leaving 15 bases between them. This CDR3 is built from 15 residues. The CDR3: CASSIGGREAAEAFF. The DNA of the CDR3 is TGTGCCAGTAGTATAGGGGGCAGGGAGGCTGCTGAAGCTTTCTTT.

V and J are TRBV28 and TRBJ1-2, with D unresolved. From germline, CDR1 is MDHEN and CDR2 SYDVKM. V dropped 7 bases and J dropped 3 bases, with 12 bases sitting between them. CDR3 length equals 13 residues. The CDR3 region is CASNSFSDYGYTF. The CDR3 nucleotides are TGTGCCAGCAATTCTTTCTCAGACTATGGCTACACCTTC.

Concerning this clone itself: Additional DNA sequences in this sample encode the identical CDR3. The rearrangement joins TRBV7-3 to TRBJ2-1; D is uncertain. This CDR3 is 12 amino acids long. From germline, CDR1 is SGHTA and CDR2 FQGTGA. The V end was cut by 1 base, the J end by 9 bases, with 7 bases between. CDR3 amino acids: CASSLRGGEQFF. The CDR3 nucleotides read TGTGCCAGCAGCTTAAGAGGCGGTGAGCAGTTCTTC.

This chain joins TRBV6-1 and TRBJ1-2; 7 positions match TRBD1. J was trimmed by 0 bases and V by 2 bases; bases with no gene match: 3. The germline V gene has CDR1 MNHNS and CDR2 SASEGT. The CDR3 totals 15 residues. The CDR3 here is CASSETGEANYGYTF. The CDR3 DNA is TGTGCCAGCAGTGAAACAGGGGAAGCTAACTATGGCTACACCTTC.

The gene calls are TRBV7-9 and TRBJ2-1, with 14 bases lining up with TRBD2. The junction had 4 bases not matched to a gene; V was cut back by 5 bases and J by 10 bases. CDR3 length equals 14 residues. Looked up from germline, CDR1 is SEHNR and CDR2 is FQNEAQ (reference sequence). The CDR3 loop reads CASSPGLAGVEQFF. CDR3 coding DNA: TGTGCCAGCAGCCCGGGACTAGCGGGAGTCGAGCAGTTCTTC.

In this sample, this clone turned up once. The chain combines TRBV29-1 with TRBJ1-1; possibly TRBD1 for D (5 bases). With 3 bases removed from V and 2 bases from J, the gap between germline ends came to 13 bases. This CDR3 spans 14 amino acids. CDR1 and CDR2 (germline): SQVTM, ANQGSEA. CDR3: CSVEGGRANTEAFF. CDR3 DNA sequence: TGCAGCGTTGAGGGGGGTCGGGCAAACACTGAAGCTTTCTTT.

The CDR3: CASNRQGIQETQYF. The CDR3 DNA reads TGTGCCAGCAATAGACAGGGAATTCAAGAGACCCAGTACTTC. The chain employs TRBV2 and TRBJ2-5, with 7 nucleotides matching TRBD1. The trim removed 7 bases at V and 2 bases at J, leaving 7 bases unmatched. CDR1 is SNHLY, CDR2 FYNNEI, per germline. The CDR3 has 14 amino acids.

This chain joins TRBV7-2 and TRBJ1-4; possible D gene TRBD1, 6 bases. Trimming pared 4 bases from V and 8 bases from J, leaving 23 bases between. The CDR3 loop spans 17 amino acids. Per germline, CDR1 SGHTA and CDR2 FQGNSA. CDR3 DNA sequence: TGTGCCAGCAGCTCAACAAGGCAGGGGTTACCGAGGGAAAAACTGTTTTTT. It is translated as CASSSTRQGLPREKLFF.

The DNA for the CDR3 is TGTGCCAGCAGCCAAGCCCTCGGGAGGAACACTGAAGCTTTCTTT. This codes for CASSQALGRNTEAFF. This chain connects TRBV4-2 to TRBJ1-1; no clear D. The V and J ends lost 1 base and 1 base respectively, with 10 bases between them. The CDR3 totals 15 residues. CDR1 and CDR2 from the germline V gene are LGHNA and YNFKEQ.

The V gene is TRBV6-1, the J gene TRBJ2-4; 12 nucleotides line up with TRBD1. The CDR3 covers 17 residues. Germline V gene sequence: CDR1 MNHNS, CDR2 SASEGT. V lost 3 bases and J lost 4; bases outside the gene matches: 7. CDR3 coding DNA: TGTGCCAGCAGTGACCCCCCGGGACAGGGGGCAAAAAACATTCAGTACTTC. It codes for CASSDPPGQGAKNIQYF.

J is TRBJ2-5 and V is TRBV27; 7 bases fit TRBD2. Per germline, CDR1 MNHEY and CDR2 SMNVEV (reference sequence). The length of the CDR3 is 15 residues. V shed 8 bases, J shed 0 bases, and the junction held 9 bases outside the gene matches. The CDR3: CASSPAGLYQETQYF. The CDR3 nucleotides are TGTGCCAGCTCTCCAGCGGGGCTATACCAAGAGACCCAGTACTTC.

This clone appeared once. The rearrangement uses TRBV18 and TRBJ1-1; D is unresolved. CDR1 and CDR2 (germline): KGHSH, LQKENI. Trimming took off 6 bases at V and 1 base at J, with 15 bases between the two ends. This CDR3 spans 15 amino acids. The CDR3 here is CASSPGSAGNTEAFF. The CDR3 DNA reads TGTGCCAGCTCCCCGGGAAGTGCGGGGAACACTGAAGCTTTCTTT.

The V gene is TRBV24-1, the J gene TRBJ1-2; no reliable D call. V lost 2 bases to trimming and J lost 2 bases, with 17 bases between them. CDR1 KGHDR and CDR2 SFDVKD come from the germline V gene. The CDR3 length is 17 residues. The CDR3 DNA is TGTGCCACCAGTGATTGGCGCGGCGGAAAGCTAAACTATGGCTACACCTTC. Protein: CATSDWRGGKLNYGYTF.

The gene calls are TRBV6-4 and TRBJ1-1, with D uncertain. V was shortened by 1 base and J by 2 bases, with 14 bases between the two germline ends. The CDR3 is 16 amino acids. Germline V gene lookup returns CDR1 MRHNA and CDR2 SNTAGT. The CDR3 reads CASSDCLEVQNTEAFF. CDR3 nucleotide sequence: TGTGCCAGCAGTGACTGTCTGGAGGTGCAAAACACTGAAGCTTTCTTT.